The entry that follows covers one TCR beta chain sequence. The antigen is not known. These data originate in a study of shared clonotypes between healthy human individuals. Looking at the study overall: Aged 18 to 49, the donors were a couple of women and a few men. Per-donor plates numbered three CD4 naive, three CD4 memory, two CD8 naive and one CD8 memory. General observations from the study: What naive subsets generally showed was a larger estimated richness than memory subsets showed. Rarefaction analysis demonstrated incomplete sorted-subset sequencing notwithstanding large depth.

The germline V gene has CDR1 MDHEN and CDR2 SYDVKM. The CDR3 length is 12 residues. V was pared by 6 bases and J by 5 bases, with 9 bases between. Data came from immunoSEQ multiplex PCR; TCRdb stores just in-frame clones and leaves some out. The sample lists about 510,000 clones; 95% to 97% were seen once. Material: naive CD4+ T cells sorted from blood. The sample's subset: CD45RA+ positively selected. The V and J genes are TRBV28 and TRBJ2-3; D is unresolved. This TCR was recovered from a woman aged 25 to 39 in good health. The DNA for the CDR3 is TGTGCCAGCAGCACCAGTCTAGATACGCAGTATTTT. Protein sequence: CASSTSLDTQYF.